This T cell receptor beta chain derives from a study of T-cell reconstitution after alpha-beta-depleted transplantation in children. Study outcomes and limitations: One year after transplant, T-cell counts and diversity came mostly from newly produced T cells. Certain patients had high TCRbeta diversity at day 60, and it came from recipient T cells and thymic progenitors that survived.

Germline CDR1 SGHNT, CDR2 YENEEA. This CDR3 is built from 14 residues. V was trimmed by 2 bases and J by 4 bases, leaving 9 bases between them. With regard to this clonotype: Its antigen is undetermined.

Unique molecular identifiers were used to barcode this TCRbeta library. TCRdb recomputed calls from the PCR reads with MiXCR, one row per CDR3 protein. The sample comprises around 490,000 distinct CDR3 sequences, approximately 10% of which are singletons, and about 15% rests with the top ten. The rearrangement links TRBV11-3 to TRBJ2-1; D gene unclear. The source is a female patient aged 2-9 years who had a stem cell transplant for aplastic anemia, so the T cells may come from the graft donor. The sequencing here drew on PBMCs, mostly from graft donor cells, taken 180 days after TCRalphabeta/CD19-depleted stem cell transplant. The CDR3 sequence is CASSLSGVYNEQFF. In DNA form, the CDR3 reads TGTGCCAGCAGCTTATCCGGCGTGTACAATGAGCAGTTCTTC.